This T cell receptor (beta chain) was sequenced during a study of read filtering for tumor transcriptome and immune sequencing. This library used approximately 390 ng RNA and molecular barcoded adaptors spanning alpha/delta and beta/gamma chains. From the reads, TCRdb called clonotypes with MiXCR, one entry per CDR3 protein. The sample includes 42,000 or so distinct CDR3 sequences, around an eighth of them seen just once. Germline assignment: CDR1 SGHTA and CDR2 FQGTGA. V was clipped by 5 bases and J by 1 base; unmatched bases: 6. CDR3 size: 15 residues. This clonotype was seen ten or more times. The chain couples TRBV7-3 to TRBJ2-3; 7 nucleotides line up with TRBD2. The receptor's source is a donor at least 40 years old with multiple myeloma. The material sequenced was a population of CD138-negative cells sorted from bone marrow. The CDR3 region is CASSPDGGGTDTQYF. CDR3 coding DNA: TGTGCCAGCAGCCCCGATGGGGGGGGCACAGATACGCAGTATTTT.